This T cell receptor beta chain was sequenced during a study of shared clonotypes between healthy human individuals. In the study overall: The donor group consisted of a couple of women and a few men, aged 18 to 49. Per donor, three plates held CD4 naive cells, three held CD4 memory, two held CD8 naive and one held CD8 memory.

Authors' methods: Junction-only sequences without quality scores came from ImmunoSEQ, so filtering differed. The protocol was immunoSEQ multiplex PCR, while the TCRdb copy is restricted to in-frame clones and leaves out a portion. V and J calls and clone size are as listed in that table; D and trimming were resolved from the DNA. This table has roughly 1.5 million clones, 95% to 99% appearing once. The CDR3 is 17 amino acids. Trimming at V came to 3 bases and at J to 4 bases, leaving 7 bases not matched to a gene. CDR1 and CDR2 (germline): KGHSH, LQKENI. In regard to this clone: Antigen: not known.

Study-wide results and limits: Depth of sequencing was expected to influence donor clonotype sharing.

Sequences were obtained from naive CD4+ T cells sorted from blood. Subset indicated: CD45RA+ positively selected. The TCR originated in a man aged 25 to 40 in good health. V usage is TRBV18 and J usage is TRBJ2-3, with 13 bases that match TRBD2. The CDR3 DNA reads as TGTGCCAGCTCACCCGGAGGACTAGCGGGAGTGGCAGATACGCAGTATTTT. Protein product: CASSPGGLAGVADTQYF.